Listed below are T cell receptor beta chains from one sample, sequenced in a study of T cells after yellow fever vaccination. TCRdb re-called the 5' RACE reads through MiXCR, storing one row per CDR3 protein. The table includes roughly 180,000 distinct CDR3 sequences, roughly 6.2% detected once. This specimen was CD4+ T cells sorted from PBMCs, taken on the day of the first yellow fever vaccination. All receptors come from a man younger than 35 who received the YFV17D yellow fever vaccine. Both conserved end residues are part of each CDR3. The order of the fields is V gene, J gene, clone size, D gene, CDR3 DNA, CDR3 protein. A D gene is named only where the DNA matches it firmly. Expanded clones are given a class, and other clones once, few, many or no size at all.

TRBV2	TRBJ2-2	NA	NA	TGTGCCTCCATGGGGGGGGCTAACACCGGGGAGCTGTTTTTT	CASMGGANTGELFF
TRBV20-1	TRBJ1-2	many	NA	TGCAGTGCTAGAGATCGTATTTTTTATGGCTACACCTTC	CSARDRIFYGYTF
TRBV5-5	TRBJ1-4	few	NA	TGTGCCAGCAGCCGACAGCCTAATGAAAAACTGTTTTTT	CASSRQPNEKLFF
TRBV12-3/TRBV12-4	TRBJ2-1	many	NA	TGTGCCAGCAGATCGTTCCTGAGTGAGCAGTTCTTC	CASRSFLSEQFF
TRBV29-1	TRBJ2-3	many	NA	TGCAGCGTTGTGGGCATAGGCACAGATACGCAGTATTTT	CSVVGIGTDTQYF
TRBV11-2	TRBJ1-1	few	NA	TGTGCCAGCAGCTTACTCTTGCTCAGGTCCCTTCTTTGGACTGAAGCTTTCTTT	CASSLLLLRSLLWTEAFF
TRBV5-6	TRBJ2-1	many	NA	TGTGCCAGCAGCTTGGCCAAGGGATCCACCTACAATGAGCAGTTCTTC	CASSLAKGSTYNEQFF
TRBV9	TRBJ2-3	NA	NA	TGTGCCAGCAGCCCCTTATGGGGGGGGCCTACAGATACGCAGTATTTT	CASSPLWGGPTDTQYF
TRBV7-2	TRBJ2-1	many	TRBD2	TGTGCCAGCAGCTTAGGCACTAGCGGGGGGTACAATGAGCAGTTCTTC	CASSLGTSGGYNEQFF
TRBV5-1	TRBJ2-5	few	NA	TGCGCCAGCAGCGCCAGTGGGGCTGGGGAGACCCAGTACTTC	CASSASGAGETQYF
TRBV5-6	TRBJ2-3	many	NA	TGTGCCAGCAGCTTGGCTCCAGATACGCAGTATTTT	CASSLAPDTQYF
TRBV25-1	TRBJ2-6	few	NA	TGTGCCAGCTCCGGGACATCGCACTCTGGGGCCAACGTCCTGACTTTC	CASSGTSHSGANVLTF
TRBV5-4	TRBJ1-6	few	NA	TGTGCCAGCAGCCCGATGGTGCCAGGCCCCTATAATTCACCCCTCCACTTT	CASSPMVPGPYNSPLHF
TRBV20-1	TRBJ1-5	many	NA	TGCAGTGCTAGCCGACAGGCAGGAGGTACGCCCCAGCATTTT	CSASRQAGGTPQHF
TRBV4-3	TRBJ2-3	many	TRBD2	TGCGCCAGCAGCCAAGCCGGACTAGCGGGGGGAAACACAGATACGCAGTATTTT	CASSQAGLAGGNTDTQYF
TRBV2	TRBJ2-1	many	TRBD2	TGTGCCAGCGATGGACTAGCGCGGTACAATGAGCAGTTCTTC	CASDGLARYNEQFF
TRBV7-2	TRBJ1-2	few	NA	TGTGCCAGCAGCTTAGCGCAACTACTTGGGGGCTACACCTTC	CASSLAQLLGGYTF
TRBV5-8	TRBJ2-7	NA	TRBD1	TGTGCCAGCAGCTTTACAGGGGACGAGCAGTACTTC	CASSFTGDEQYF
TRBV5-4	TRBJ2-1	NA	TRBD2	TGTGCCAGCAGCTTGGACGGGGGGAGCTCTTACAATGAGCACTTCTTC	CASSLDGGSSYNEHFF
TRBV4-3	TRBJ2-3	many	TRBD2	TGCGCCAGCAGCCAAGATGTAGGCGGGGGGGCGATCGATACGCAGTATTTT	CASSQDVGGGAIDTQYF
TRBV7-2	TRBJ2-7	few	NA	TGTGCCAGCAGCCCTGGGGCCTCCTACGAGCAGTACTTC	CASSPGASYEQYF
TRBV11-2	TRBJ2-5	many	NA	TGTGCCAGCAGCTTATTTCAAGAGACCCAGTACTTC	CASSLFQETQYF
TRBV7-2	TRBJ2-3	many	NA	TGTGCCAGCAGCTGGAGTACAGGGTGGCAGTATTTT	CASSWSTGWQYF
TRBV5-1	TRBJ1-3	few	NA	TGCGCCAGCAGCTTGGAGCCAGGAGCTCTCGGAAACACCATATATTTT	CASSLEPGALGNTIYF
TRBV5-1	TRBJ1-2	many	TRBD1	TGCGCCAGCAGCTGGGGGGACAGCGCAAAAGCTAACTATGGCTACACCTTC	CASSWGDSAKANYGYTF
TRBV5-1	TRBJ2-5	few	NA	TGCGCCAGCAGCTTGGTAAGGGCGATAAGTCGTGTAGAAGAGACCCAGTACTTC	CASSLVRAISRVEETQYF